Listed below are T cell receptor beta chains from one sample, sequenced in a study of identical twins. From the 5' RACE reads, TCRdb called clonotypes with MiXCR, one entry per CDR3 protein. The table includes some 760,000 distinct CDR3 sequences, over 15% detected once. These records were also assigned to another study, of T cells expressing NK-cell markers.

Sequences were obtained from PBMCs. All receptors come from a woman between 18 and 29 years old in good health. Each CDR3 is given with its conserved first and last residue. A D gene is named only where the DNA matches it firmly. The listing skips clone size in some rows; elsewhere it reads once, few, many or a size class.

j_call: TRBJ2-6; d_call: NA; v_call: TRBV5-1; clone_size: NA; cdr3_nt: TGCGCCAGCGGCAATGCGTCTGGGGCCAACGTCCTGACTTTC; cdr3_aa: CASGNASGANVLTF
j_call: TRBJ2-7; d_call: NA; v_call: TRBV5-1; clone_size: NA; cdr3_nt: TGCGCCAGCAGCTTGGTCCAGGGCCACGAGCAGTACTTC; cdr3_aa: CASSLVQGHEQYF
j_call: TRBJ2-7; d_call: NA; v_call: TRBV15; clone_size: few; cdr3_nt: TGTGCCACCAGCAGAGAGCCAGGGTTTGGCTACGAGCAGTACTTC; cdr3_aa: CATSREPGFGYEQYF
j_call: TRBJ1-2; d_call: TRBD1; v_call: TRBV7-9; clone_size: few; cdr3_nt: TGTGCCAGCAGCTTTGACAGGGGCGCCTCCTATGGCTACACCTTC; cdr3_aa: CASSFDRGASYGYTF
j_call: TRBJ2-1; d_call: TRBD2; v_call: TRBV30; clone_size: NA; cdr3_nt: TGTGCCTGGAGAGCCGGACTAGTTCCTGAGCAGTTCTTC; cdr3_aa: CAWRAGLVPEQFF
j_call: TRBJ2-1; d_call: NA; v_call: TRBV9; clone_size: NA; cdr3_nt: TGTGCCAGCAGCCACCCGGGGGGCCCTAGGGAGCAGTTCTTC; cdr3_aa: CASSHPGGPREQFF
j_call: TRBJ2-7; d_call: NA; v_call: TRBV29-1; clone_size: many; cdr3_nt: TGCAGCGTTGGAGAGACATACGAGCAGTACTTC; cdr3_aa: CSVGETYEQYF
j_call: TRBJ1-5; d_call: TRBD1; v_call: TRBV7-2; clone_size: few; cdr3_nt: TGTGCCAGCAGCTGGACAGGTGTCGGCAATCAGCCCCAGCATTTT; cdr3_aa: CASSWTGVGNQPQHF
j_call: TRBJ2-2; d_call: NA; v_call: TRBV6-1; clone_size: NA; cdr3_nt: TGTGCCAGCAGCCCAGAAAGGACCGGGGAGCTGTTTTTT; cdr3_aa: CASSPERTGELFF
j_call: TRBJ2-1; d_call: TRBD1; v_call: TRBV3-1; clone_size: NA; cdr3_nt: TGTGCCAGCAGCCAAGACAGGGGGAGCCGCAAGCAGTTCTTC; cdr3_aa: CASSQDRGSRKQFF